This TCR beta chain was sequenced for a study of control samples from healthy donors and cancer patients. Sequencing used immunoSEQ multiplex PCR; TCRdb keeps in-frame clones, though not all of them. The sample has about 53,000 clones, roughly 90% seen once. The length of the CDR3 is 16 residues. Germline V gene lookup returns CDR1 SGHKS and CDR2 YYEKEE (reference sequence). V lost 0 bases, J lost 5 bases, and 5 bases stayed unmatched. This TCR was recovered from a man between 60 and 75 years old with head and neck cancer. The J gene is TRBJ2-1, the V gene TRBV5-5; 10 bases are shared with TRBD1. The sample taken for sequencing was PBMCs. The CDR3 nucleotides read TGTGCCAGCAGCTTGGACTTGGACAGGGGGGACAATGAGCAGTTCTTC. Its translation is CASSLDLDRGDNEQFF.